Following are 16 T cell receptor beta chains from one sample sequenced in a study of cytomegalovirus exposure and HLA in healthy donors. PCR involved 60 Vbeta and 13 Jbeta primers. Method: immunoSEQ multiplex PCR; TCRdb's copy keeps in-frame clones and lacks some. Of about 210,000 clones in the sample, around four fifths are singletons; the top ten hold roughly a tenth. The sample comprised PBMCs. These receptors all stem from a woman aged 45-65 years in good health and CMV-seropositive.

The gene calls are TRBV7-2 and TRBJ1-3; 10 bases match TRBD1. The junction had 6 bases not matched to a gene; V was cut back by 2 bases and J by 2 bases. Germline V gives CDR1 SGHTA, CDR2 FQGNSA. CDR3 length: 17 residues. This chain's CDR3 is CASSLKTGTGAGNTIYF. The CDR3 DNA reads as TGTGCCAGCAGCTTAAAGACCGGGACAGGGGCTGGAAACACCATATATTTT.

This sequence joins TRBV5-5 and TRBJ2-2; TRBD1 agrees at 9 bases. J gave up 7 bases and V 9 bases, and 10 bases lay outside the gene matches. The CDR3 is 14 residues long. The V gene's germline CDR1 is SGHKS and CDR2 YYEKEE (reference sequence). The CDR3 region is CATNTGGFGGELFF. In DNA, the CDR3 is TGTGCCACCAATACAGGGGGCTTCGGCGGGGAGCTGTTTTTT.

The chain recombines TRBV4-3 with TRBJ1-1, with TRBD1 identical over 7 bases. J was trimmed by 2 bases and V by 0 bases; bases with no gene match: 3. From germline, CDR1 is LGHNA and CDR2 YSLEER. The CDR3 spans 15 residues. CDR3 bases: TGCGCCAGCAGCCAAGATAAGGGGGCCAACACTGAAGCTTTCTTT. Protein sequence: CASSQDKGANTEAFF.

J is TRBJ1-1 and V is TRBV5-1; D perhaps matches TRBD1 (5 bases). Per the germline V gene, CDR1 is SGHRS and CDR2 is YFSETQ. This CDR3 is 15 amino acids long. V lost 3 bases and J 4 bases, leaving 16 bases between the germline ends. The CDR3 loop is CASSWGFRETTEAFF. The DNA for the CDR3 is TGCGCCAGCAGCTGGGGGTTTCGGGAGACCACTGAAGCTTTCTTT.

The chain links TRBV6-1 to TRBJ2-7; 9 positions match TRBD1. Per germline, CDR1 MNHNS and CDR2 SASEGT. V lost 7 bases to trimming and J lost 3 bases; unmatched junction nucleotides: 7. This CDR3 has 14 amino acids. The DNA for the CDR3 is TGTGCCAGCAATCCGGGACAGGGACGCTACGAGCAGTACTTC. Protein product: CASNPGQGRYEQYF.

V and J are TRBV7-2 and TRBJ1-2; TRBD1 matches at 7 bases. CDR3 size: 14 residues. CDR1 and CDR2 (germline): SGHTA, FQGNSA. V shed 2 bases, J shed 7 bases, and the junction held 7 bases outside the gene matches. For the CDR3, the DNA is TGTGCCAGCAGCTTAAGAGGGGGCGTAAGTGGCTACACCTTC. It encodes CASSLRGGVSGYTF.

In the case of this clone: Mismatch with germline at one junction end may stem from a read error. The V gene is TRBV11-2, the J gene TRBJ2-7; D gene unclear. Germline CDR1 and CDR2: SGHAT and FQNNGV. This CDR3 region has 11 residues. CDR3 DNA: TGTGCCAGCAGCCCCCCCCCTGGCCTTACCTTC. Its translation is CASSPPPGLTF.

The chain carries TRBV7-2 and TRBJ1-3; D is unclear. The CDR3 loop spans 12 amino acids. Trimming removed 3 bases at V and 3 bases at J, with 3 bases between. The V gene's germline CDR1 is SGHTA and CDR2 FQGNSA. CDR3 in amino acids: CASSFIGNTIYF. CDR3 in DNA: TGTGCCAGCAGCTTTATTGGAAACACCATATATTTT.

The chain links TRBV2 to TRBJ1-5, with 8 bases that match TRBD1. V lost 7 bases to trimming and J lost 3 bases; unmatched junction nucleotides: 5. Per germline, CDR1 SNHLY and CDR2 FYNNEI. This CDR3 has 14 residues. The CDR3 nucleotides are TGTGCCAGCACCAAGGACAGGGACAATCAGCCCCAGCATTTT. Its protein is CASTKDRDNQPQHF.

The chain is built from TRBV4-2 and TRBJ2-5; 11 nucleotides match TRBD2. The CDR3 has 19 amino acids. The V segment lost 1 base and the J segment 5 bases; nucleotides outside the gene matches: 15. CDR1 is LGHNA and CDR2 is YNFKEQ in the germline V gene. The CDR3 is CASSQAGSSGGSTGETQYF. In nucleotides, the CDR3 is TGTGCCAGCAGCCAAGCGGGATCTAGCGGGGGGTCCACCGGGGAGACCCAGTACTTC.

V is TRBV4-1 and J is TRBJ2-7, with TRBD1 matching 8 bases. Losses at the gene ends were 0 bases for V and 6 bases for J; bases not matched to a gene: 10. This CDR3 region has 16 residues. Germline V CDR1 and CDR2: MGHRA, YSYEKL. CDR3 sequence reads: CASSQDRTGQPGEQYF. The CDR3, as DNA: TGCGCCAGCAGCCAAGATCGGACAGGGCAGCCTGGCGAGCAGTACTTC.

V usage is TRBV27 and J usage is TRBJ2-5, with 7 positions matching TRBD2. Near its end, the DNA agrees better with TRBJ2-7, so the J call may be wrong. Germline V gene data show CDR1 as MNHEY and CDR2 as SMNVEV (reference sequence). The CDR3 consists of 15 residues. The CDR3 protein is CASRGPGLPPYEQYF. The CDR3 DNA reads as TGTGCCAGCAGGGGACCGGGACTACCACCTTACGAGCAGTACTTC.

The CDR3 nucleotides are TGTGCCAGCAGTTACCAACCAGGGACTGGAAACACCATATATTTT. Protein product: CASSYQPGTGNTIYF. This chain connects TRBV6-5 to TRBJ1-3; the D gene is possibly TRBD1 (5 bases). The V gene's germline CDR1 is MNHEY and CDR2 SVGAGI. This CDR3 is 15 amino acids long. V lost 2 bases and J lost 2, with 10 bases in between.

The chain couples TRBV7-9 to TRBJ1-5; 7 nucleotides match TRBD1. The CDR3 extends over 15 amino acids. The germline CDR1 and CDR2 sequences are SEHNR and FQNEAQ (reference sequence). The V segment lost 5 bases and the J segment 2 bases; nucleotides outside the gene matches: 6. Here the CDR3 reads CASSATGSGNQPQHF. The CDR3 nucleotides are TGTGCCAGCAGCGCGACAGGGTCGGGCAATCAGCCCCAGCATTTT.

This clone was counted a few times. The chain employs TRBV20-1 and TRBJ2-3; D not certain. Trimming cost V 2 bases and J 5 bases, with 5 bases left between them. This CDR3 spans 11 amino acids. Per germline, CDR1 DFQATT and CDR2 SNEGSKA (reference sequence). The CDR3 DNA follows: TGCAGTGCTAGATCTTTAGATACGCAGTATTTT. Translation: CSARSLDTQYF.

The V and J genes are TRBV4-1 and TRBJ2-3, with D possibly being TRBD1 (6 bases). CDR3 size: 14 residues. Germline CDR1 and CDR2: MGHRA and YSYEKL. The V end lost 6 bases, the J end lost 3 bases, and 13 bases lay between the germline ends. CDR3 sequence: CASRKGTRTDTQYF. CDR3 DNA sequence: TGCGCCAGCAGGAAAGGGACACGGACAGATACGCAGTATTTT.